The 5 T cell receptor beta chains listed next were all sequenced from one sample in a study of T cell responses to AZD1222 COVID-19 vaccine. Some clones are missing from TCRdb's copy, which holds only in-frame ones; the method was immunoSEQ multiplex PCR. The sample has about 110,000 clones; about 95% are singletons. This specimen was peripheral blood, taken on day 0 of AZD1222 vaccination. The receptors derive from an adult in good health.

The rearrangement links TRBV7-6 to TRBJ1-1; D remains unclear. Germline CDR1 SGHVS, CDR2 FNYEAQ. Trimming cost V 3 bases and J 1 base, with 12 bases left between them. The CDR3 runs to 15 residues. The DNA for the CDR3 is TGTGCCAGCAGCTTCGGTCCCGGCGAGAACACTGAAGCTTTCTTT. Protein product: CASSFGPGENTEAFF.

This sequence joins TRBV5-1 and TRBJ2-1, with TRBD1 identical over 12 bases. The V and J ends lost 7 bases and 7 bases, in that order; junction bases with no gene match: 9. The CDR3 is 15 amino acids. CDR1 is SGHRS, CDR2 YFSETQ, per germline. As DNA, the CDR3 is TGCGCCAGCCTAGGTGGGGACAGGGGGCATAATGAGCAGTTCTTC. This sequence encodes CASLGGDRGHNEQFF.

The V gene is TRBV14, the J gene TRBJ1-1; D is uncertain. With 2 bases removed from V and 10 bases from J, the gap between germline ends came to 11 bases. Per germline, CDR1 SGHDN and CDR2 FVKESK. The CDR3 totals 12 residues. The CDR3: CASSQPQTRAFF. For the CDR3, the DNA is TGTGCCAGCAGCCAACCCCAGACTAGAGCTTTCTTT.

This chain joins TRBV18 and TRBJ2-3; D tentatively reads TRBD1 or TRBD2 (6 bases each). The CDR3 loop spans 13 amino acids. Germline V CDR1 and CDR2: KGHSH, LQKENI. V lost 6 bases to trimming and J lost 3 bases, with 10 bases between them. DNA for the CDR3: TGTGCCAGCTCGGGGGGCGCAACAGATACGCAGTATTTT. Translating gives CASSGGATDTQYF.

The CDR3 coding sequence is TGCGCCAGCAGCTCGGGGGGACAGGGTTTCGAGACCCAGTACTTC. Protein sequence: CASSSGGQGFETQYF. The chain links TRBV5-1 to TRBJ2-5; 9 bases are a match to TRBD1. CDR1 and CDR2 (germline): SGHRS, YFSETQ. Germline trimming cut 3 bases from V and 5 bases from J; bases unmatched to any gene: 8. The CDR3 is made up of 15 amino acids.